These 27 T cell receptor beta chains originate from one sample sequenced in a study of T-cell reconstitution after alpha-beta-depleted transplantation in children. Unique molecular identifiers were incorporated into the prepared TCRbeta library. TCRdb redid the calling of the PCR reads with MiXCR, one entry per CDR3 protein. The table lists 250,000 to 400,000 distinct CDR3 sequences, roughly 21% of them singletons. The sample in question was PBMCs, mostly from graft donor cells, obtained 180 days after TCRalphabeta/CD19-depleted stem cell transplant. The receptors were gathered from a male patient aged 10-17 years who had a stem cell transplant for acute lymphoblastic leukemia, so the T cells may come from the graft donor.

This chain uses TRBV2 with TRBJ2-1; D remains ambiguous. The length of the CDR3 is 14 residues. V dropped 7 bases and J dropped 5 bases, with 15 bases sitting between them. Germline V gene sequence: CDR1 SNHLY, CDR2 FYNNEI. The CDR3 bases are TGTGCCAGCATTTGGCACTCTACTCACAATGAGCAGTTCTTC. Translated, it gives CASIWHSTHNEQFF.

The chain has TRBV28 and TRBJ2-7; a possible D gene is TRBD2 (6 bases). Trimming cost V 8 bases and J 3 bases, with 20 bases left between them. CDR3 length equals 15 residues. Germline V gene sequence: CDR1 MDHEN, CDR2 SYDVKM. CDR3 in amino acids: CASHARGRANYEQYF. DNA of the CDR3: TGTGCCAGCCACGCCCGGGGGAGAGCGAACTACGAGCAGTACTTC.

This clonotype was picked up a small number of times. This sequence joins TRBV2 and TRBJ2-3; 9 bases match TRBD1. Germline V gene lookup returns CDR1 SNHLY and CDR2 FYNNEI. This CDR3 contains 16 residues. V lost 1 base and J lost 6; bases outside the gene matches: 8. The CDR3 nucleotides read TGTGCCAGCAGTGAAGGGGACAGGGCTGCCCGCGATACGCAGTATTTT. Encoded protein: CASSEGDRAARDTQYF.

The V gene is TRBV3-1, the J gene TRBJ2-5; TRBD2 aligns across 13 bases. The germline V gene has CDR1 LGHDT and CDR2 YNNKEL (reference sequence). The CDR3 has 19 amino acids. After removal of 1 base from V and 2 bases from J, the junction contained 10 bases not matched to a gene. CDR3 coding DNA: TGTGCCAGCAGCCAAGCCCTAGGGGGGACTAGCGGGAAGCAAGAGACCCAGTACTTC. Amino acid sequence: CASSQALGGTSGKQETQYF.

The rearrangement joins TRBV7-2 to TRBJ2-3, with TRBD2 as a possible D gene (5 bases). Germline CDR1 and CDR2: SGHTA and FQGNSA. The CDR3 has 12 residues. V was cut by 2 bases and J by 8 bases, with 8 bases left in between. The CDR3 is CASSLWAGTQYF. As DNA, the CDR3 is TGTGCCAGCAGCTTATGGGCGGGTACGCAGTATTTT.

The chain's CDR3 is CASSPPGQYEQYF. CDR3 sequence (DNA): TGTGCCAGCAGCCCTCCCGGCCAGTACGAGCAGTACTTC. The chain joins TRBV12-3 or TRBV12-4 to TRBJ2-7, with D unclear. The ends were cut back, 6 bases at V and 4 bases at J, with 13 bases in the middle. The CDR3 runs 13 residues.

Only a few counts were recorded for this clonotype. V is TRBV5-1 and J is TRBJ2-6; perhaps TRBD1 as D (5 bases). V dropped 1 base and J dropped 0 bases, with 11 bases sitting between them. The CDR3 loop spans 17 amino acids. CDR1 and CDR2 from the germline V gene are SGHRS and YFSETQ. The CDR3 spells CASSLRRVPSGANVLTF. The CDR3 coding sequence is TGCGCCAGCAGCTTGCGCAGGGTGCCCTCTGGGGCCAACGTCCTGACTTTC.

This chain connects TRBV2 to TRBJ1-2; D is possibly TRBD1 (5 bases). The V gene lost 5 bases and the J gene lost 7 bases, with 17 bases spanning the gap. Germline V gene data show CDR1 as SNHLY and CDR2 as FYNNEI. The CDR3 runs to 14 residues. Here the CDR3 reads CASSRRGFLSGYTF. The DNA of the CDR3 is TGTGCCAGCAGTCGGAGGGGTTTCCTTAGTGGCTACACCTTC.

In its sample, this clonotype was seen a few times. The chain has TRBV5-1 and TRBJ1-2; D remains unclear. Trimming shortened V by 0 bases and J by 1 base, and 7 bases separated the two germline ends. Germline values: CDR1 SGHRS, CDR2 YFSETQ. This CDR3 contains 14 residues. CDR3 in DNA: TGCGCCAGCAGCTTGGGGGCAGTTAACTATGGCTACACCTTC. Protein: CASSLGAVNYGYTF.

This clonotype was detected a few times. The chain employs TRBV3-1 and TRBJ2-1; TRBD2 aligns across 12 bases. Per germline, CDR1 LGHDT and CDR2 YNNKEL (reference sequence). The CDR3 totals 17 residues. With 4 bases clipped from V and 10 bases from J, the junction kept 14 bases outside the gene matches. The chain's CDR3 is CASSRGTASGRAGEQFF. CDR3 DNA: TGTGCCAGCAGCCGGGGAACAGCTAGCGGGAGGGCTGGGGAGCAGTTCTTC.

This chain connects TRBV2 to TRBJ2-3, with TRBD2 matching over 8 bases. The CDR3 runs to 17 residues. Germline CDR1 SNHLY, CDR2 FYNNEI. J gave up 5 bases and V 2 bases, and 12 bases lay outside the gene matches. The chain's CDR3 is CASSETGVAGLGDTQYF. In DNA, the CDR3 is TGTGCCAGCAGTGAAACCGGAGTAGCGGGATTAGGAGATACGCAGTATTTT.

Written as DNA, the CDR3 is TGTGCCAGCAGTTACTCTCGCGGGCTTAACAATGAGCAGTTCTTC. Encoded protein: CASSYSRGLNNEQFF. The J gene is TRBJ2-1, the V gene TRBV6-5; D may be TRBD2 (5 bases). The ends were cut back, 0 bases at V and 5 bases at J, with 11 bases in the middle. Germline CDR1 MNHEY, CDR2 SVGAGI. The CDR3 contains 15 residues.

The chain uses TRBV29-1 and TRBJ2-7, with unresolved D. CDR3 length: 13 residues. From germline, CDR1 is SQVTM and CDR2 ANQGSEA. Trimming took off 4 bases at V and 0 bases at J, with 10 bases between the two ends. The CDR3 protein is CSVGFRNSYEQYF. The CDR3 nucleotides are TGCAGCGTTGGATTTAGGAACTCCTACGAGCAGTACTTC.

CDR3 bases: TGCGCCAGCAGCCAAGGACTAGCGGAACAAGAGACCCAGTACTTC. Amino acid sequence: CASSQGLAEQETQYF. The chain combines TRBV4-1 with TRBJ2-5; TRBD2 agrees at 9 bases. CDR3 length: 15 amino acids. J was trimmed by 2 bases and V by 1 base; bases with no gene match: 2. Per germline, CDR1 MGHRA and CDR2 YSYEKL.

The genes are TRBV20-1 and TRBJ2-2, with D unclear. This CDR3 is built from 16 residues. Germline V gene data show CDR1 as DFQATT and CDR2 as SNEGSKA (reference sequence). The ends were cut back, 0 bases at V and 0 bases at J, with 11 bases in the middle. The CDR3 DNA is TGCAGTGCTAGAGATTTAGTGGGTTCGAACACCGGGGAGCTGTTTTTT. Protein product: CSARDLVGSNTGELFF.

This chain uses TRBV12-3 or TRBV12-4 with TRBJ2-5; weak D call: TRBD1 (6 bases). Trimming left V 6 bases short and J 5 bases short, with 19 bases between. The CDR3 covers 15 residues. CDR3 sequence: CASRPSGHSLETQYF. The CDR3 DNA reads as TGTGCCAGCAGACCTTCGGGACACTCTTTGGAGACCCAGTACTTC.

In its sample, this clonotype was seen a few times. The rearrangement links TRBV5-1 to TRBJ2-1, with 13 bases matching TRBD2. The CDR3 is made up of 15 amino acids. Germline assignment: CDR1 SGHRS and CDR2 YFSETQ. The V segment lost 2 bases and the J segment 12 bases; nucleotides outside the gene matches: 8. This chain's CDR3 is CASSLGTSGKVRQFF. The CDR3 DNA sequence: TGCGCCAGCAGCTTAGGGACTAGCGGGAAGGTACGGCAGTTCTTC.

This clonotype has just a few counts. The V and J genes are TRBV9 and TRBJ2-1; TRBD2 matches at 8 bases. The CDR3 length is 15 residues. V lost 2 bases and J lost 6; bases outside the gene matches: 7. Germline V gives CDR1 SGDLS, CDR2 YYNGEE. CDR3 nucleotides: TGTGCCAGCAGCGTCAGCGGGAGAGGGGGCAATGAGCAGTTCTTC. Its translation: CASSVSGRGGNEQFF. Complete variable domain (other parts from reference TRBV9 and TRBJ2-1): DSGVTQTPKHLITATGQRVTLRCSPRSGDLSVYWYQQSLDQGLQFLIQYYNGEERAKGNILERFSAQQFPDLHSELNLSSLELGDSALYFCASSVSGRGGNEQFFGPGTRLTVL.

The chain uses TRBV24-1 and TRBJ2-2; TRBD2 matches 7 bases. The junction had 7 bases not matched to a gene; V was cut back by 1 base and J by 6 bases. The germline V gene has CDR1 KGHDR and CDR2 SFDVKD. The CDR3 consists of 16 residues. CDR3 loop: CATSDFELGGSGELFF. CDR3 bases: TGTGCCACCAGTGATTTCGAGCTCGGGGGGTCCGGGGAGCTGTTTTTT.

The rearrangement uses TRBV29-1 and TRBJ2-2; D is uncertain. CDR1 is SQVTM, CDR2 ANQGSEA, per germline. CDR3 size: 12 residues. V was pared by 4 bases and J by 6 bases, with 9 bases between. The CDR3 region is CSVGGRPGELFF. Written as DNA, the CDR3 is TGCAGCGTTGGAGGTCGTCCCGGGGAGCTGTTTTTT.

This clonotype was seen a few times. The gene calls are TRBV29-1 and TRBJ2-3; D unresolved. Trimming cost V 5 bases and J 2 bases, with 8 bases left between them. In germline, CDR1 is SQVTM, CDR2 ANQGSEA. CDR3 size: 12 residues. The DNA for the CDR3 is TGCAGCGTTAATCAGGTCACAGATACGCAGTATTTT. Translated, it gives CSVNQVTDTQYF.

The chain couples TRBV6-2 or TRBV6-3 to TRBJ1-1; no firm D call. The germline V gene has CDR1 MNHEY and CDR2 SVGEGT. The CDR3 covers 13 residues. V was cut by 6 bases and J by 3 bases, with 11 bases left in between. CDR3 region: CASRPRRDTEAFF. The CDR3 coding sequence is TGTGCCAGCAGACCGAGAAGGGACACTGAAGCTTTCTTT.

This clonotype showed up just a few times. The rearrangement uses TRBV18 and TRBJ2-7, with D perhaps given as TRBD1 or TRBD2 (5 bases each). Trimming removed 2 bases at V and 6 bases at J, with 14 bases between. CDR1 and CDR2 from the germline V gene are KGHSH and LQKENI. This CDR3 spans 14 amino acids. CDR3 in DNA: TGTGCCAGCTCACCAGACTCACCGAGGGGCGAGCAGTACTTC. Its protein product is CASSPDSPRGEQYF.

The rearrangement uses TRBV7-2 and TRBJ2-3; 12 bases are a match to TRBD2. The germline V gene encodes CDR1 SGHTA and CDR2 FQGNSA. V trimming: 6 bases; J trimming: 0 bases; junction bases outside the gene matches: 7. The CDR3 has 17 amino acids. The CDR3 loop reads CASRRTSGTPSTDTQYF. CDR3 in DNA: TGTGCCAGCAGAAGGACTAGCGGGACCCCTAGCACAGATACGCAGTATTTT.

This chain uses TRBV4-2 with TRBJ2-1; D remains unclear. V gave up 0 bases and J gave up 6 bases, with 12 bases separating them. The length of the CDR3 is 15 residues. Germline CDR1 LGHNA, CDR2 YNFKEQ. DNA for the CDR3: TGTGCCAGCAGCCAAGAGGGAATGGTTCGCAATGAGCAGTTCTTC. This translates into CASSQEGMVRNEQFF.

This clonotype was counted between two and nine times. For the CDR3, the DNA is TGCAGTGCTAGCCGAACCTACGAGCAGTACTTC. It yields the protein CSASRTYEQYF. This rearrangement joins TRBV20-1 to TRBJ2-7; D is uncertain. The germline CDR1 and CDR2 sequences are DFQATT and SNEGSKA (reference sequence). The germline V and J ends were trimmed by 3 bases and 2 bases, with 5 bases remaining between them. The CDR3 extends over 11 amino acids.

This rearrangement joins TRBV4-3 to TRBJ1-1; a weak D match, TRBD1 (6 bases). Between the trimmed V and J ends, which lost 1 base and 11 bases, there was a span of 20 bases. The CDR3 covers 15 residues. Germline CDR1 reads LGHNA; CDR2 reads YSLEER. The CDR3 DNA reads TGCGCCAGCAGCCAAGGCATACAGGGAGAGGGTGAGGCTTTCTTT. This codes for CASSQGIQGEGEAFF.